The 30 T cell receptor beta chains presented below share a single source sample, sequenced in a study of shared clonotypes between healthy human individuals (TCRdb year 2020). The receptor library was made with the immunoSEQ multiplex PCR assay. This immuneACCESS table, as held by TCRdb, lists in-frame sequences with V and J called but not all clones. Of the missing ones, under half trace to an unresolved V gene in checked studies; the others have no known cause. Recorded for this sample are around 1.5 million clones; roughly 98% of them occurred a single time. 0.4% to 0.55% of the sample is in the top ten clones. Sequencing was performed on naive CD4+ T cells sorted from blood. The cell subset or site tag for this specimen amounts to: CD45RA+ positively selected. These receptors came from a man younger than 45 in good health.

The chain is built from TRBV19 and TRBJ2-3; D may be TRBD1 or TRBD2 (6 bases each). The germline V and J ends were trimmed by 6 bases and 3 bases, with 19 bases remaining between them. This CDR3 is built from 16 residues. Per germline, CDR1 LNHDA and CDR2 SQIVND (reference sequence). The CDR3 DNA reads TGTGCCAGTAGCAGTTTGTGGGGGGCACGGACAGATACGCAGTATTTT. Translating gives CASSSLWGARTDTQYF.

The chain joins TRBV5-8 to TRBJ2-7; possible D gene TRBD2, 5 bases. CDR3 length: 14 amino acids. The V gene's germline CDR1 is SGHTS and CDR2 YDEGEE. The V gene lost 0 bases and the J gene lost 0 bases, with 7 bases spanning the gap. The CDR3 sequence is CASSLGTVSYEQYF. In DNA form, the CDR3 reads TGTGCCAGCAGCTTGGGGACTGTCTCCTACGAGCAGTACTTC.

The V call is TRBV9, the J call TRBJ1-4; D is ambiguous. V was shortened by 1 base and J by 6 bases, with 10 bases between the two germline ends. Germline V gives CDR1 SGDLS, CDR2 YYNGEE. The CDR3 length is 14 residues. Written as DNA, the CDR3 is TGTGCCAGCAGCGTAAGTGCCACCGATGAAAAACTGTTTTTT. Protein product: CASSVSATDEKLFF.

The chain has TRBV5-1 and TRBJ1-4; D is undetermined. The CDR3 runs to 16 residues. The V gene lost 5 bases and the J gene lost 5 bases, with 19 bases spanning the gap. In germline, CDR1 is SGHRS, CDR2 YFSETQ. Here the CDR3 DNA reads TGCGCCAGCAGGTTATCCAGCAGGTGGTTGAATGAAAAACTGTTTTTT. It is translated as CASRLSSRWLNEKLFF.

The V gene is TRBV11-2, the J gene TRBJ2-5; the D gene could be TRBD1 or TRBD2 (5 bases each). This CDR3 comprises 16 residues. Trimming took 4 bases from V and 4 from J, leaving 19 bases between them. The germline V gene encodes CDR1 SGHAT and CDR2 FQNNGV. The DNA for the CDR3 is TGTGCCAGCAGCTCATTAACCGGACACGAGGGAGAGACCCAGTACTTC. Its translation: CASSSLTGHEGETQYF. Full variable domain (outside the CDR3, taken from reference TRBV11-2 and TRBJ2-5): EAGVAQSPRYKIIEKRQSVAFWCNPISGHATLYWYQQILGQGPKLLIQFQNNGVVDDSQLPKDRFSAERLKGVDSTLKIQPAKLEDSAVYLCASSSLTGHEGETQYFGPGTRLLVL.

For the CDR3, the DNA is TGTGCCAGCAGCTCTCGACAGGGACAGCCCCAGCATTTT. It yields the protein CASSSRQGQPQHF. V gene TRBV7-2 combines with J gene TRBJ1-5; 7 bases fit TRBD1. The CDR3 loop spans 13 amino acids. The germline V gene encodes CDR1 SGHTA and CDR2 FQGNSA. Trimming took 4 bases from V and 7 from J; bases not matched to a gene: 4.

The rearrangement joins TRBV15 to TRBJ2-1, with 11 bases matching TRBD1. CDR3 length: 18 residues. Germline loops: CDR1 LNHNV, CDR2 YYDKDF (reference sequence). V shed 2 bases, J shed 4 bases, and the junction held 10 bases outside the gene matches. CDR3 coding DNA: TGTGCCACCAGCAGAAATACCCGGACAGGGGGCAATTACAATGAGCAGTTCTTC. Translation: CATSRNTRTGGNYNEQFF.

The chain combines TRBV11-1 with TRBJ2-1; 9 nucleotides agree with TRBD1. There are 14 residues in the CDR3. V was pared by 7 bases and J by 7 bases, with 8 bases of the junction left unmatched. CDR1 and CDR2 (germline): SGHAT, FQDESV (reference sequence). The CDR3 sequence is CASTRGQGRNEQFF. The CDR3 DNA is TGTGCCAGCACCCGGGGACAGGGACGGAATGAGCAGTTCTTC.

This clone was detected once. Other DNA sequences of this sample code for an identical CDR3. The chain links TRBV11-2 to TRBJ1-4; D is ambiguous. The V gene lost 3 bases and the J gene lost 0 bases, with 5 bases spanning the gap. Germline loops: CDR1 SGHAT, CDR2 FQNNGV. This CDR3 has 14 amino acids. The CDR3 sequence: CASSFYATNEKLFF. The CDR3 nucleotides are TGTGCCAGCAGCTTCTATGCAACTAATGAAAAACTGTTTTTT. The whole variable domain, filled in from reference TRBV11-2 and TRBJ1-4, reads EAGVAQSPRYKIIEKRQSVAFWCNPISGHATLYWYQQILGQGPKLLIQFQNNGVVDDSQLPKDRFSAERLKGVDSTLKIQPAKLEDSAVYLCASSFYATNEKLFFGSGTQLSVL.

The chain joins TRBV18 to TRBJ2-2; weak D call: TRBD2 (6 bases). Looked up from germline, CDR1 is KGHSH and CDR2 is LQKENI. The CDR3 has 17 amino acids. The V end was cut by 2 bases, the J end by 2 bases, with 15 bases between. The CDR3, as DNA: TGTGCCAGCTCACCATCGGTTAGCGGAAAAAACACCGGGGAGCTGTTTTTT. This sequence encodes CASSPSVSGKNTGELFF.

The chain couples TRBV9 to TRBJ1-2; TRBD1 matches 9 bases. The germline gives CDR1 SGDLS, CDR2 YYNGEE. Trimming removed 4 bases from V and 7 bases from J; junction bases left unmatched: 5. The CDR3 consists of 13 residues. The DNA for the CDR3 is TGTGCCAGCAGCCCCCGGACAGGGGTTGGCTACACCTTC. Translation: CASSPRTGVGYTF. The whole variable domain, remainder taken from reference TRBV9 and TRBJ1-2, is DSGVTQTPKHLITATGQRVTLRCSPRSGDLSVYWYQQSLDQGLQFLIQYYNGEERAKGNILERFSAQQFPDLHSELNLSSLELGDSALYFCASSPRTGVGYTFGSGTRLTVV.

This chain links TRBV11-2 with TRBJ1-3; D unresolved. Germline V gene sequence: CDR1 SGHAT, CDR2 FQNNGV. Trimming took off 5 bases at V and 5 bases at J, with 7 bases between the two ends. CDR3 size: 12 residues. CDR3 nucleotide sequence: TGTGCCAGCAGCCGAGAAAGAAACACCATATATTTT. Translation: CASSRERNTIYF.

This clone was seen only once. The genes are TRBV29-1 and TRBJ2-7; TRBD1 might be the D (5 bases). This CDR3 comprises 13 residues. The V gene lost 4 bases and the J gene lost 2 bases, with 12 bases spanning the gap. The V gene's germline CDR1 is SQVTM and CDR2 ANQGSEA. Written as DNA, the CDR3 is TGCAGCGTTGTGTCAGGGCGTCCCTACGAGCAGTACTTC. Its protein product is CSVVSGRPYEQYF.

This sequence joins TRBV7-8 and TRBJ2-1; D is possibly TRBD2 (5 bases). The CDR3 spans 16 residues. V lost 2 bases and J lost 5, with 16 bases in between. Germline V gene lookup returns CDR1 SGHVS and CDR2 FQNEAQ. CDR3 in amino acids: CASSLPEGRDHNEQFF. The CDR3 nucleotides read TGTGCCAGCAGCTTACCCGAGGGCCGTGACCACAATGAGCAGTTCTTC.

V is TRBV18 and J is TRBJ2-1; 11 bases are a match to TRBD2. CDR1 KGHSH and CDR2 LQKENI come from the germline V gene. This CDR3 has 20 residues. V shed 3 bases and J 7 bases; nucleotides not matched to a gene: 20. This chain's CDR3 is CASSPLPSGRTSILRNEQFF. Written as DNA, the CDR3 is TGTGCCAGCTCACCCCTTCCTAGCGGGAGGACCTCAATTTTAAGGAATGAGCAGTTCTTC.

A single count supports this clone. Here the CDR3 reads CASSPSISTGGDGYTF. The CDR3 coding sequence is TGTGCCAGCTCACCTTCTATTTCGACAGGGGGCGATGGCTACACCTTC. The genes are TRBV18 and TRBJ1-2; TRBD1 matches at 10 bases. The CDR3 runs to 16 residues. Germline CDR1 KGHSH, CDR2 LQKENI. Unmatched junction bases numbered 10, after V lost 3 bases and J lost 6 bases.

This clone was counted a single time. This sequence joins TRBV19 and TRBJ2-1; D call uncertain. The CDR3 length is 14 residues. From germline, CDR1 is LNHDA and CDR2 SQIVND (reference sequence). Deletions cut 6 bases from V and 9 bases from J, with 18 bases between. The CDR3 loop reads CASSSTGVAIEQFF. DNA of the CDR3: TGTGCCAGTAGCTCCACTGGGGTAGCCATTGAGCAGTTCTTC.

The chain carries TRBV30 and TRBJ2-7; 7 bases line up with TRBD1. V dropped 5 bases and J dropped 2; count of bases not matched to a gene: 0. Germline values: CDR1 GTSNPN, CDR2 SVGIG (reference sequence). The CDR3 runs 11 residues. The CDR3 loop reads CAWGTAYEQYF. The CDR3 DNA sequence: TGTGCCTGGGGGACAGCCTACGAGCAGTACTTC. Complete variable domain (other parts from reference TRBV30 and TRBJ2-7): SQTIHQWPATLVQPVGSPLSLECTVEGTSNPNLYWYRQAAGRGLQLLFYSVGIGQISSEVPQNLSASRPQDRQFILSSKKLLLSDSGFYLCAWGTAYEQYFGPGTRLTVT.

This clone was picked up one time. This rearrangement joins TRBV28 to TRBJ2-2, with 10 positions matching TRBD1. This CDR3 has 15 residues. Looked up from germline, CDR1 is MDHEN and CDR2 is SYDVKM. The J segment lost 5 bases and the V segment lost 6 bases, leaving 6 bases of the junction unmatched. In DNA form, the CDR3 reads TGTGCCAGCAGAGAGACAGGGGGCGCGACCGGGGAGCTGTTTTTT. The encoded protein is CASRETGGATGELFF.

This clone was recorded only once. The V gene is TRBV14, the J gene TRBJ2-3, with 7 bases that match TRBD2. V gave up 4 bases and J gave up 0 bases; unmatched junction bases: 13. CDR1 SGHDN and CDR2 FVKESK come from the germline V gene. There are 18 residues in the CDR3. The CDR3 sequence is CASSLPFAGVRSTDTQYF. The CDR3, as DNA: TGTGCCAGCAGCCTCCCTTTCGCGGGGGTACGGAGCACAGATACGCAGTATTTT.

The J gene is TRBJ2-1, the V gene TRBV9, with D tentatively TRBD2 (6 bases). CDR3 length: 17 residues. CDR1 SGDLS and CDR2 YYNGEE come from the germline V gene. The V end was cut by 0 bases, the J end by 8 bases, with 21 bases between. Written as DNA, the CDR3 is TGTGCCAGCAGCGTAGGAGAGGGACTTGAGCCTTATGATGAGCAGTTCTTC. Translation: CASSVGEGLEPYDEQFF.

J is TRBJ2-2 and V is TRBV5-1, with 8 bases identical to TRBD1. J was trimmed by 5 bases and V by 5 bases; bases with no gene match: 11. The CDR3 contains 16 residues. Germline CDR1 and CDR2: SGHRS and YFSETQ. DNA of the CDR3: TGCGCCAGCAGACAGCAGGGGGCTTCGTGGACCGGGGAGCTGTTTTTT. Its translation: CASRQQGASWTGELFF.

The chain combines TRBV27 with TRBJ1-1; possible D gene TRBD1, 5 bases. Germline V gene data show CDR1 as MNHEY and CDR2 as SMNVEV (reference sequence). The CDR3 loop spans 13 amino acids. Between the trimmed V and J ends, which lost 5 bases and 9 bases, there was a span of 16 bases. The CDR3 nucleotides read TGTGCCAGCAGTACATTGACAGCACTCCAAGCTTTCTTT. Its translation is CASSTLTALQAFF.

The rearrangement links TRBV28 to TRBJ2-2; D is unclear. The V end lost 5 bases, the J end lost 3 bases, and 13 bases lay between the germline ends. The germline CDR1 and CDR2 sequences are MDHEN and SYDVKM. The CDR3 is 15 residues long. The CDR3 nucleotides are TGTGCCAGCAGTAAAGAGACACGAGACACCGGGGAGCTGTTTTTT. Protein product: CASSKETRDTGELFF.

This chain connects TRBV19 to TRBJ1-2; D may be TRBD1 (6 bases). CDR1 is LNHDA and CDR2 is SQIVND in the germline V gene (reference sequence). There are 12 residues in the CDR3. V was clipped by 9 bases and J by 7 bases, with 15 bases between them. CDR3 region: CASRGAAGGYTF. The CDR3 region has the DNA TGTGCCAGCCGGGGGGCCGCCGGTGGCTACACCTTC.

This chain uses TRBV5-4 with TRBJ2-5; the D gene is possibly TRBD1 (6 bases). Trimming took off 0 bases at V and 2 bases at J, with 14 bases between the two ends. There are 16 residues in the CDR3. Germline V gene sequence: CDR1 SGHNT, CDR2 YYREEE (reference sequence). The CDR3 DNA sequence: TGTGCCAGCAGCTTGGGGGTCGCAGGGGCGCAAGAGACCCAGTACTTC. Translated, it gives CASSLGVAGAQETQYF.

The V gene is TRBV18, the J gene TRBJ1-5; D is unclear. The CDR3 contains 13 residues. V was pared by 4 bases and J by 3 bases, with 7 bases between. Germline V gene lookup returns CDR1 KGHSH and CDR2 LQKENI. The CDR3 bases are TGTGCCAGCTCACTGGCCCACAATCAGCCCCAGCATTTT. Translating it yields CASSLAHNQPQHF.

The V gene is TRBV7-6, the J gene TRBJ2-7; D unclear. CDR1 and CDR2 from the germline V gene are SGHVS and FNYEAQ. CDR3 size: 15 residues. Trimming pared 1 base from V and 4 bases from J, leaving 14 bases between. The CDR3 sequence: CASSLVGDSSYEQYF. CDR3 in DNA: TGTGCCAGCAGCTTAGTTGGGGATTCATCTTACGAGCAGTACTTC. Using reference TRBV7-6 and TRBJ2-7 for the parts outside the CDR3, the full variable domain is GAGVSQSPRYKVTKRGQDVALRCDPISGHVSLYWYRQALGQGPEFLTYFNYEAQQDKSGLPNDRFSAERPEGSISTLTIQRTEQRDSAMYRCASSLVGDSSYEQYFGPGTRLTVT.

V is TRBV4-3 and J is TRBJ2-7; the match to TRBD1 covers 7 bases. Germline assignment: CDR1 LGHNA and CDR2 YSLEER. J gave up 2 bases and V 5 bases, and 15 bases lay outside the gene matches. This CDR3 comprises 17 residues. The CDR3: CASSDKPGQRWPYEQYF. The CDR3 bases are TGCGCCAGCAGCGACAAACCGGGACAGAGGTGGCCCTACGAGCAGTACTTC.

This clone occurred once. The V gene is TRBV5-1, the J gene TRBJ2-3, with 16 bases aligning to TRBD2. Trimming at V came to 3 bases and at J to 2 bases, leaving 6 bases not matched to a gene. The length of the CDR3 is 18 residues. Germline V gene sequence: CDR1 SGHRS, CDR2 YFSETQ. CDR3 DNA: TGCGCCAGCAGCTCGGGACTAGCGGGAGGGCCTGACACAGATACGCAGTATTTT. Translated: CASSSGLAGGPDTDTQYF.